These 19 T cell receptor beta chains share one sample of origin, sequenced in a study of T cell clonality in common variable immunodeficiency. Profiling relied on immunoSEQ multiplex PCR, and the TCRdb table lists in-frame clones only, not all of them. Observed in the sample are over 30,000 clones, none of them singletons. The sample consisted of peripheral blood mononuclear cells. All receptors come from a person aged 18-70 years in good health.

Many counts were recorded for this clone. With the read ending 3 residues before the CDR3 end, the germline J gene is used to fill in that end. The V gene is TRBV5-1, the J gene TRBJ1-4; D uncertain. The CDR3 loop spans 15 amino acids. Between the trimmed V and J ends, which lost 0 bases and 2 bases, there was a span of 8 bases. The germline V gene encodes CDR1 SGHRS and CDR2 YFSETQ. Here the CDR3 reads CASSLDQTTNEKLFF. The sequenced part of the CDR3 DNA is TGCGCCAGCAGCTTGGACCAGACTACTAATGAAAAA.

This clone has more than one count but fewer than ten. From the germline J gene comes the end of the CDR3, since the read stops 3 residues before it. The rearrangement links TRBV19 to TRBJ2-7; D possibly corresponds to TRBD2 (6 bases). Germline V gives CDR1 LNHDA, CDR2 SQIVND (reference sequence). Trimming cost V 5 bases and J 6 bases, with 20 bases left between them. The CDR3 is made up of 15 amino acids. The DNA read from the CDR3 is TGTGCCAGTAGTCCGGGGATAGTGGACTACGGCGAG. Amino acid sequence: CASSPGIVDYGE. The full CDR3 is CASSPGIVDYGEQYF. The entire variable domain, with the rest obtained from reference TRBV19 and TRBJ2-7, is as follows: DGGITQSPKYLFRKEGQNVTLSCEQNLNHDAMYWYRQDPGQGLRLIYYSQIVNDFQKGDIAEGYSVSREKKESFPLTVTSAQKNPTAFYLCASSPGIVDYGEQYFGPGTRLTVT.

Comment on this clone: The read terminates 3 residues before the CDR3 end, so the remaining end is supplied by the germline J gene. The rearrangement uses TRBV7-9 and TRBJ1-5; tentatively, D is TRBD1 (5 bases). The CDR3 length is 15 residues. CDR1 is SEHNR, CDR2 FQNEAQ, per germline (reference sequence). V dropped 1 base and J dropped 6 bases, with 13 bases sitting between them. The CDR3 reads CASSLVGGNPQPQHF. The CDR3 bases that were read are TGTGCCAGCAGCTTAGTCGGGGGGAATCCTCAGCCC.

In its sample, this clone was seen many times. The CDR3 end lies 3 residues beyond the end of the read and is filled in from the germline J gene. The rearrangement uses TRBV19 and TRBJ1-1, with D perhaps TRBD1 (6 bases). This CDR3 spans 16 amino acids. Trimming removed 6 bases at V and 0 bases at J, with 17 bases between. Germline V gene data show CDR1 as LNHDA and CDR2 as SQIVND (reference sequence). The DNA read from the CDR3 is TGTGCCAGTAGGGCTGAAGGACAGAACATGAACACTGAA. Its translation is CASRAEGQNMNTE. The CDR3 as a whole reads CASRAEGQNMNTEAFF. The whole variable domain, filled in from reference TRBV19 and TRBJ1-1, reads DGGITQSPKYLFRKEGQNVTLSCEQNLNHDAMYWYRQDPGQGLRLIYYSQIVNDFQKGDIAEGYSVSREKKESFPLTVTSAQKNPTAFYLCASRAEGQNMNTEAFFGQGTRLTVV.

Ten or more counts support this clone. The CDR3 sequence: CSARDRNFRDTQYF. Partial CDR3 DNA: TGCAGTGCTAGAGATAGAAATTTCCGAGATACG. The chain carries TRBV20-1 and TRBJ2-3; D not resolved. Read sequence stops 3 residues before the CDR3 end, and the germline J gene provides the missing end. This CDR3 region has 14 residues. Germline CDR1 is DFQATT and CDR2 is SNEGSKA (reference sequence). Trimming left V 0 bases short and J 5 bases short, with 12 bases between.

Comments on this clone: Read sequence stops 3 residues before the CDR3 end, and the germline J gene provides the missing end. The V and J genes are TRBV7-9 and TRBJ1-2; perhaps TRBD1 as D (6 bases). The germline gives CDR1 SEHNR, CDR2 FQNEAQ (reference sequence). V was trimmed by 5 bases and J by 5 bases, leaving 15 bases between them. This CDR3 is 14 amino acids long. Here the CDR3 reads CASSRTVGGYGYTF. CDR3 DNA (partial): TGTGCCAGCAGCAGGACAGTAGGGGGTTATGGC.

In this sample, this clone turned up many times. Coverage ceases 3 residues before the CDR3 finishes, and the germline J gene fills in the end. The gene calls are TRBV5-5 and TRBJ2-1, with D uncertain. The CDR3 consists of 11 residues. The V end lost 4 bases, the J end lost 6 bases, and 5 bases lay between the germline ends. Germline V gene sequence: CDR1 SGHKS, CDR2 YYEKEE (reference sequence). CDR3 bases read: TGTGCCAGCAGCCAGTTCAATGAG. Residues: CASSQFNE. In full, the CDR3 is CASSQFNEQFF.

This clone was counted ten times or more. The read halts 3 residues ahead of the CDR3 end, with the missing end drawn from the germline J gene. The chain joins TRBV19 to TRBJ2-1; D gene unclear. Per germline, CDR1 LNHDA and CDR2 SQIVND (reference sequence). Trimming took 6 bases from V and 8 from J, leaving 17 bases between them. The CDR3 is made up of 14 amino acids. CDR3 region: CASSLGGWSYEQFF. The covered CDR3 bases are TGTGCCAGTAGCCTAGGTGGGTGGAGTTATGAG.

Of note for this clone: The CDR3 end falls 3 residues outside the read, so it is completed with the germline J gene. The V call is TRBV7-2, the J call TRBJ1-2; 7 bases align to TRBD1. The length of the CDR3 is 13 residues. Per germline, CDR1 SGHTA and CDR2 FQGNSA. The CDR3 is CASSRQGSYDYTF. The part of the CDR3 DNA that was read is TGTGCCAGCAGCCGACAGGGCTCCTACGAC.

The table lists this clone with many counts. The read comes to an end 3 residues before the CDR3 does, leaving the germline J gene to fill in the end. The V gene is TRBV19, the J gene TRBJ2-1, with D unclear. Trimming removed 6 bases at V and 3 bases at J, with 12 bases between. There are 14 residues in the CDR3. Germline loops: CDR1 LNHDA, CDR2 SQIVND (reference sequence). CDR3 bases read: TGTGCCAGTAGCTTCGCGGATGTCTACAATGAG. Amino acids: CASSFADVYNE. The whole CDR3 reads CASSFADVYNEQFF.

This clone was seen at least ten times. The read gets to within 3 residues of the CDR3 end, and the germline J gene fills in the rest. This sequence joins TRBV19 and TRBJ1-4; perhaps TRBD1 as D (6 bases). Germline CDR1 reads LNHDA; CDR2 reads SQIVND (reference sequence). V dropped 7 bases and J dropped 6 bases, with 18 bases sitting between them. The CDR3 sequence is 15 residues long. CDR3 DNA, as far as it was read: TGTGCCAGTACCCTTCTTGGGGGCGCCGATGAAAAA. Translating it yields CASTLLGGADEK. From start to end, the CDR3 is CASTLLGGADEKLFF.

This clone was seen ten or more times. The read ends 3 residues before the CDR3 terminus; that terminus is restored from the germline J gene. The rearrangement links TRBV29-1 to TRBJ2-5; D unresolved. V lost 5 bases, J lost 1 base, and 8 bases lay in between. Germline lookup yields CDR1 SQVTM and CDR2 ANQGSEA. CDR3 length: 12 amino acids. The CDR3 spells CSVSRSQETQYF. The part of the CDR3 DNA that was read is TGCAGCGTTAGCAGGAGCCAAGAGACC.

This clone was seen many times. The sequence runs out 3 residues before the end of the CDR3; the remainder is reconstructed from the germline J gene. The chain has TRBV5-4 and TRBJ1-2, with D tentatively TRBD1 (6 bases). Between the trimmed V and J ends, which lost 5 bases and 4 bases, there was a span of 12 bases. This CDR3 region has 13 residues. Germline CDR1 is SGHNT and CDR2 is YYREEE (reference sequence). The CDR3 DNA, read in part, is TGTGCCAGCAGTAGGCCAGGGGTCTATGGC. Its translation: CASSRPGVYG. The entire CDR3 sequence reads CASSRPGVYGYTF.

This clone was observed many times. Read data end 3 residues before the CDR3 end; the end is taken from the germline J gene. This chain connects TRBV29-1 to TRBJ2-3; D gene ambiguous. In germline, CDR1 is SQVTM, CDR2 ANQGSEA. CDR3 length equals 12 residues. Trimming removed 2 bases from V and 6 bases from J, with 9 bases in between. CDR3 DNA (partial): TGCAGCGTTGAAAGGAAGGGCGATACG. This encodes CSVERKGDT. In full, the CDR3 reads CSVERKGDTQYF.

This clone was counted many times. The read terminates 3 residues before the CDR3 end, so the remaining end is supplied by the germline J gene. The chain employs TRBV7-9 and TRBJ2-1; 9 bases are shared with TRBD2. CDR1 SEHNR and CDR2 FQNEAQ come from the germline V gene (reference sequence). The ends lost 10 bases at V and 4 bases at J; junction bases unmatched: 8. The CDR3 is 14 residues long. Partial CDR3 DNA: TGTGCCACCCTCAGCGGGGGGATGTACAATGAG. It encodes CATLSGGMYNE. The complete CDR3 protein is CATLSGGMYNEQFF.

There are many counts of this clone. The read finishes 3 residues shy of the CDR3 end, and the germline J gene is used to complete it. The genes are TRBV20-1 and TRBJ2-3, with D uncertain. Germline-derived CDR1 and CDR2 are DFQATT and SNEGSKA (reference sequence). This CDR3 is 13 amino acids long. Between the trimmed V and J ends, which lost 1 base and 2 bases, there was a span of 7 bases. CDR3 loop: CSARAASTDTQYF. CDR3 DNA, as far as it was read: TGCAGTGCTAGAGCAGCGTCCACAGATACG.

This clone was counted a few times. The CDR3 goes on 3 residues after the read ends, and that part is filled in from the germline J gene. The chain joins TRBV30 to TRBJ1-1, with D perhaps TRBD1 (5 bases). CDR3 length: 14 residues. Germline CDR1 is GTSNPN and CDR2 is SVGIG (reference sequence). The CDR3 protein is CAWNPGFAKNIAFF. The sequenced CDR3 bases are TGTGCCTGGAACCCAGGGTTCGCCAAAAACATT. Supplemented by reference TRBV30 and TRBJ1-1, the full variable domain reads SQTIHQWPATLVQPVGSPLSLECTVEGTSNPNLYWYRQAAGRGLQLLFYSVGIGQISSEVPQNLSASRPQDRQFILSSKKLLLSDSGFYLCAWNPGFAKNIAFFGQGTRLTVV.

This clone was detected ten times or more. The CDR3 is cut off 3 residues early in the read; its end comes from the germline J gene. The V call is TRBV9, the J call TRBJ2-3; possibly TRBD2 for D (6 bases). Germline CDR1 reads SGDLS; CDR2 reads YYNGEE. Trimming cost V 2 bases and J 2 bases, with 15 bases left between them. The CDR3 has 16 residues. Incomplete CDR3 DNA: TGTGCCAGCAGCGTCGGGGGAGTGTTGGTCACAGATACG. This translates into CASSVGGVLVTDT. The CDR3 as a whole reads CASSVGGVLVTDTQYF. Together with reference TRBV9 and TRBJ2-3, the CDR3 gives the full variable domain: DSGVTQTPKHLITATGQRVTLRCSPRSGDLSVYWYQQSLDQGLQFLIQYYNGEERAKGNILERFSAQQFPDLHSELNLSSLELGDSALYFCASSVGGVLVTDTQYFGPGTRLTVL.

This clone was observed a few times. Partial CDR3 DNA: TGCGCCAGCAGCTTCGGGACAGCCGACTATGGC. It yields the protein CASSFGTADYG. The whole CDR3 sequence is CASSFGTADYGYTF. The J gene is TRBJ1-2, the V gene TRBV5-1; 7 nucleotides align to TRBD1. The CDR3 extends 3 residues past the end of the read, so its final part is completed from the germline J gene. The ends lost 2 bases at V and 3 bases at J; junction bases unmatched: 4. This CDR3 region has 14 residues. Germline V CDR1 and CDR2: SGHRS, YFSETQ.